This T cell receptor beta chain was sequenced in a study of blood T cell repertoires in COVID-19. Overall study context: Sample material is recorded as cDNA or gDNA derived from T cells, B-cell-depleted T cells, or PBMCs.

TCRdb's copy holds only in-frame clones and misses some; the assay was immunoSEQ multiplex PCR. The sample consists of 150,000 or so clones, approximately 84% of them appearing once. V lost 5 bases, J lost 2 bases, and 13 bases stayed unmatched. Germline V CDR1 and CDR2: SGHRS, YFSETQ. CDR3 size: 17 residues. The chain uses TRBV5-1 and TRBJ2-3; 8 bases agree with TRBD2. What was sequenced was peripheral blood. The receptor was derived from a woman aged 55-70 years with acute or convalescent COVID-19. The CDR3 DNA reads TGCGCCAGCAGGCACTCGGGAGGGCTTTCTCTCACAGATACGCAGTATTTT. This codes for CASRHSGGLSLTDTQYF. The entire variable domain, with the rest obtained from reference TRBV5-1 and TRBJ2-3, is as follows: KAGVTQTPRYLIKTRGQQVTLSCSPISGHRSVSWYQQTPGQGLQFLFEYFSETQRNKGNFPGRFSGRQFSNSRSEMNVSTLELGDSALYLCASRHSGGLSLTDTQYFGPGTRLTVL.